A single sample gave rise to the 13 T cell receptor beta chains below, sequenced in a study of cytomegalovirus exposure and HLA in healthy donors. PCR was performed using 60 Vbeta and 13 Jbeta primers. The repertoire was sequenced with immunoSEQ multiplex PCR; TCRdb's copy has only in-frame clones and lacks some. This repertoire shows around 170,000 clones, roughly 78% found once; its top ten account for under 2%. Sequenced sample: PBMCs. These receptors were collected from a woman aged 25-40 years in good health and CMV-seronegative.

This rearrangement joins TRBV7-9 to TRBJ1-2, with 8 bases identical to TRBD1. V trimming: 6 bases; J trimming: 4 bases; junction bases outside the gene matches: 4. The CDR3 totals 13 residues. Germline CDR1 reads SEHNR; CDR2 reads FQNEAQ (reference sequence). The CDR3 protein is CASSRGQGYGYTF. CDR3 DNA: TGTGCCAGCAGTCGAGGACAGGGCTATGGCTACACCTTC.

The rearrangement joins TRBV4-2 to TRBJ1-2, with unresolved D. The V end lost 0 bases, the J end lost 7 bases, and 18 bases lay between the germline ends. CDR3 length equals 16 residues. Germline-derived CDR1 and CDR2 are LGHNA and YNFKEQ. The CDR3 loop is CASSQEEGAAIGGYTF. CDR3 sequence (DNA): TGTGCCAGCAGCCAAGAGGAGGGTGCGGCTATAGGTGGCTACACCTTC.

The genes are TRBV5-4 and TRBJ1-5; TRBD1 is a possible D gene (5 bases). Germline-derived CDR1 and CDR2 are SGHNT and YYREEE (reference sequence). This CDR3 is built from 15 residues. Trimming removed 2 bases at V and 3 bases at J, with 12 bases between. The CDR3 here is CASSFGGEVNQPQHF. The CDR3 DNA is TGTGCCAGCAGCTTTGGGGGGGAGGTCAATCAGCCCCAGCATTTT. Complete variable domain (other parts from reference TRBV5-4 and TRBJ1-5): ETGVTQSPTHLIKTRGQQVTLRCSSQSGHNTVSWYQQALGQGPQFIFQYYREEENGRGNFPPRFSGLQFPNYSSELNVNALELDDSALYLCASSFGGEVNQPQHFGDGTRLSIL.

This clone showed up just a few times. CDR3 sequence (DNA): TGCGCCAGCAGCTTGGTGGCAGGTAGCTATGGCTACACCTTC. It yields the protein CASSLVAGSYGYTF. This chain links TRBV5-1 with TRBJ1-2; no clear D. The germline V gene has CDR1 SGHRS and CDR2 YFSETQ. V was trimmed by 0 bases and J by 4 bases, leaving 10 bases between them. This CDR3 has 14 amino acids.

V is TRBV6-5 and J is TRBJ1-2; 12 bases match TRBD1. CDR3 length: 16 residues. V was clipped by 2 bases and J by 6 bases; unmatched bases: 7. The V gene's germline CDR1 is MNHEY and CDR2 SVGAGI. CDR3 sequence reads: CASSYGTGGPIDGYTF. Written as DNA, the CDR3 is TGTGCCAGCAGTTACGGGACAGGGGGCCCTATAGATGGCTACACCTTC.

This chain connects TRBV6-5 to TRBJ1-2; no firm D call. CDR1 MNHEY and CDR2 SVGAGI come from the germline V gene. The germline V and J ends were trimmed by 2 bases and 0 bases, with 7 bases remaining between them. The CDR3 is made up of 14 amino acids. The CDR3 protein is CASSYPGSNYGYTF. CDR3 nucleotide sequence: TGTGCCAGCAGTTACCCAGGATCTAACTATGGCTACACCTTC.

The V and J genes are TRBV27 and TRBJ2-5, with D perhaps TRBD2 (5 bases). Trimming removed 0 bases from V and 2 bases from J, with 13 bases in between. Germline CDR1 MNHEY, CDR2 SMNVEV (reference sequence). The CDR3 spans 16 residues. The CDR3 reads CASSLSPGREQETQYF. The CDR3 DNA reads as TGTGCCAGCAGTTTATCCCCTGGAAGGGAGCAAGAGACCCAGTACTTC.

The chain joins TRBV5-4 to TRBJ1-1; 7 bases map to TRBD1. Germline V gene sequence: CDR1 SGHNT, CDR2 YYREEE (reference sequence). This CDR3 has 15 residues. The V and J ends lost 1 base and 1 base, in that order; junction bases with no gene match: 4. The CDR3 loop reads CASSLQWTGNTEAFF. CDR3 nucleotide sequence: TGTGCCAGCAGCTTGCAGTGGACAGGGAACACTGAAGCTTTCTTT.

The sample holds a few counts of this clone. The chain links TRBV7-2 to TRBJ1-2; 9 bases map to TRBD1. From germline, CDR1 is SGHTA and CDR2 FQGNSA. CDR3 length equals 17 residues. Trimming removed 5 bases from V and 7 bases from J; junction bases left unmatched: 17. CDR3 DNA sequence: TGTGCCAGCAGCCGAGGACCCTCCGGGACAGGGAGGGGTGGCTACACCTTC. Translating it yields CASSRGPSGTGRGGYTF. The whole variable domain, remainder taken from reference TRBV7-2 and TRBJ1-2, is GAGVSQSPSNKVTEKGKDVELRCDPISGHTALYWYRQSLGQGLEFLIYFQGNSAPDKSGLPSDRFSAERTGGSVSTLTIQRTQQEDSAVYLCASSRGPSGTGRGGYTFGSGTRLTVV.

CDR3 region: CASSVVGGEDSPLHF. In DNA form, the CDR3 reads TGTGCCAGCAGCGTAGTCGGGGGGGAGGATTCACCCCTCCACTTT. The chain is built from TRBV9 and TRBJ1-6; tentative D call: TRBD1 (5 bases). This CDR3 spans 15 amino acids. Looked up from germline, CDR1 is SGDLS and CDR2 is YYNGEE. V was trimmed by 0 bases and J by 8 bases, leaving 12 bases between them.

The chain links TRBV30 to TRBJ1-1; 7 bases align to TRBD1. In germline, CDR1 is GTSNPN, CDR2 SVGIG (reference sequence). V lost 8 bases, J lost 4 bases, and 4 bases stayed unmatched. This CDR3 has 11 amino acids. CDR3 amino acids: CAGDRATEAFF. In nucleotides, the CDR3 is TGTGCCGGTGACAGGGCCACTGAAGCTTTCTTT.

The genes are TRBV14 and TRBJ1-6, with D possibly TRBD1 on 5 matching bases. V dropped 5 bases and J dropped 14 bases, with 13 bases sitting between them. Germline V gene data show CDR1 as SGHDN and CDR2 as FVKESK. The CDR3 consists of 12 residues. Here the CDR3 reads CASSAREGTLHF. As DNA, the CDR3 is TGTGCCAGCAGCGCCAGGGAGGGGACCCTCCACTTT.

The rearrangement links TRBV5-1 to TRBJ1-1; TRBD1 matches 8 bases. This CDR3 is 14 amino acids long. V lost 2 bases, J lost 8 bases, and 8 bases stayed unmatched. The V gene's germline CDR1 is SGHRS and CDR2 YFSETQ. The CDR3 nucleotides are TGCGCCAGCAGCTTACTGACAGGGGATTCAGAAGCTTTCTTT. Protein sequence: CASSLLTGDSEAFF.